This is a list of T cell receptor beta chains from one sample in a study of T cells in Graves' hyperthyroidism and ophthalmopathy. TCRdb re-analysed the multiplex PCR reads in MiXCR, keeping a single row per CDR3 protein. The sample has hundreds of thousands of distinct CDR3 sequences, 46% seen once. Sequenced material: peripheral blood or thyroid tissue (not recorded which). Receptors originate from a woman under 30 with Graves' hyperthyroidism. Both conserved end residues are part of each CDR3. Each record gives: D gene, V gene, clone size, J gene, CDR3 protein, CDR3 DNA. A D gene is named only where the DNA matches it firmly. Clone sizes are given selectively: once, few, many, or a class where the clone is expanded.

>NA|TRBV12-3/TRBV12-4|NA|TRBJ2-2
CASRGGQGELFF
TGTGCCAGCAGGGGGGGACAGGGGGAGCTGTTTTTT
>NA|TRBV20-1|NA|TRBJ1-1
CSDKPEAFF
TGCAGTGACAAACCTGAAGCTTTCTTT
>NA|TRBV2|once|TRBJ2-3
CASGGTRELQYF
TGTGCCAGCGGAGGAACTCGGGAGCTGCAGTATTTT
>NA|TRBV19|NA|TRBJ1-5
CASTKDSVANQPQHF
TGTGCCAGTACCAAGGACAGTGTGGCAAATCAGCCCCAGCATTTT
>TRBD1|TRBV2|NA|TRBJ2-5
CATRGQGQTQYF
TGTGCCACCAGAGGACAGGGGCAGACCCAGTACTTC
>NA|TRBV27|many|TRBJ1-6
CASKDRYSPLHF
TGTGCCAGCAAGGACCGCTATTCACCCCTCCACTTT
>TRBD1|TRBV29-1|NA|TRBJ1-1
CSVWSVDRDTEAFF
TGCAGCGTTTGGAGTGTAGACAGGGACACTGAAGCTTTCTTT
>NA|TRBV7-3|NA|TRBJ2-7
CASSLGLPSPYEQYF
TGTGCCAGCAGCTTGGGACTTCCGTCTCCCTACGAGCAGTACTTC
>NA|TRBV29-1|many|TRBJ2-7
CSVGGNYEQYF
TGCAGCGTTGGTGGGAACTACGAGCAGTACTTC
>TRBD1|TRBV20-1|few|TRBJ1-4
CSARDWDRANEKLFF
TGCAGTGCTAGAGATTGGGACAGGGCTAATGAAAAACTGTTTTTT
>NA|TRBV20-1|NA|TRBJ1-5
CSEEYNQPQHF
TGCAGTGAAGAGTACAATCAGCCCCAGCATTTT
>NA|TRBV24-1|NA|TRBJ2-2
CATSDFTGARNTGELFF
TGTGCCACCAGTGATTTCACCGGGGCGCGGAACACCGGGGAGCTGTTTTTT
>TRBD2|TRBV7-8|many|TRBJ2-5
CASSLAGLADATQYF
TGTGCCAGCAGCTTAGCGGGACTAGCGGACGCGACCCAGTACTTC
>TRBD2|TRBV10-3|many|TRBJ2-5
CAISGTGTNATQYF
TGTGCCATCAGTGGAACCGGGACTAATGCGACCCAGTACTTC
>NA|TRBV7-2|few|TRBJ1-1
CASSLDVGAWTEAFF
TGTGCCAGCAGCTTAGATGTGGGGGCGTGGACTGAAGCTTTCTTT
>NA|TRBV9|few|TRBJ1-2
CASSYPLNYGYTF
TGTGCCAGCAGTTACCCGCTTAACTATGGCTACACCTTC
>NA|TRBV10-3|NA|TRBJ1-6
CAISGGDNSPLHF
TGTGCCATCAGTGGCGGGGATAATTCACCCCTCCACTTT
>NA|TRBV7-7|few|TRBJ2-1
CASSLGAANNEQFF
TGTGCTAGCAGCTTAGGGGCAGCTAACAATGAGCAGTTCTTC
>NA|TRBV6-6|many|TRBJ2-5
CASRAAGGDETQYF
TGTGCCAGCAGGGCCGCCGGGGGCGATGAGACCCAGTACTTC
>NA|TRBV2|NA|TRBJ2-1
CASSRTGSYNEQFF
TGTGCCAGCAGTCGGACTGGCTCCTACAATGAGCAGTTCTTC
>NA|TRBV19|NA|TRBJ1-1
CASPRGGTEAFF
TGTGCCAGTCCAAGAGGGGGCACTGAAGCTTTCTTT
>NA|TRBV5-1|few|TRBJ2-7
CASRRAQGAYEQYF
TGCGCCAGTCGAAGGGCCCAGGGTGCCTACGAGCAGTACTTC
>NA|TRBV7-2|few|TRBJ1-2
CASSSDRYYGYTF
TGTGCCAGCAGCTCCGACAGATACTATGGCTACACCTTC
>TRBD2|TRBV19|once|TRBJ2-7
CASNGGGVYEQYF
TGTGCCAGTAATGGGGGGGGAGTATACGAGCAGTACTTC
>TRBD2|TRBV20-1|NA|TRBJ2-7
CSATYSGRNYEQYF
TGCAGTGCCACATATAGCGGGAGGAACTACGAGCAGTACTTC
>NA|TRBV15|many|TRBJ2-5
CATSRDASQETQYF
TGTGCCACCAGCAGAGATGCCTCCCAAGAGACCCAGTACTTC
>NA|TRBV4-3|NA|TRBJ1-1
CASSQDRGYEAFF
TGCGCCAGCAGCCAAGATCGAGGGTATGAAGCTTTCTTT
>NA|TRBV24-1|NA|TRBJ2-3
CATCRQGSDTQYF
TGTGCCACCTGCCGGCAGGGATCAGATACGCAGTATTTT
>TRBD1|TRBV20-1|NA|TRBJ1-5
CSAQGGGNQPQHF
TGCAGTGCCCAGGGGGGAGGCAATCAGCCCCAGCATTTT
>NA|TRBV20-1|once|TRBJ1-5
CSASAIGNLQHF
TGCAGTGCTAGCGCAATAGGGAATCTCCAGCATTTT
>NA|TRBV6-4|NA|TRBJ1-4
CASSDSGDNEKLFF
TGTGCCAGCAGCGACTCTGGGGATAATGAAAAACTGTTTTTT
>NA|TRBV25-1|NA|TRBJ1-2
CASSYPEGDGYGYTF
TGTGCCAGCAGTTACCCGGAGGGGGATGGCTATGGCTACACCTTC
>NA|TRBV10-3|NA|TRBJ1-3
CASTGFASSVTIYF
TGTGCCTCAACAGGGTTTGCCTCTTCAGTTACCATATATTTT
>NA|TRBV7-3|NA|TRBJ2-7
CASSAQGQGYEQYF
TGTGCCAGCAGCGCTCAGGGTCAGGGCTACGAGCAGTACTTC
>NA|TRBV29-1|NA|TRBJ1-2
CSVEAGRERGYTF
TGCAGCGTTGAAGCAGGCAGGGAGCGAGGCTACACCTTC
>NA|TRBV7-8|NA|TRBJ1-1
CASSSRDGITAFF
TGTGCCAGCAGTTCCCGGGATGGAATAACAGCTTTCTTT
>TRBD2|TRBV25-1|NA|TRBJ2-7
CASQGGGLAGSVQYF
TGTGCCAGCCAAGGAGGAGGCCTAGCGGGAAGCGTGCAGTACTTC
>TRBD1|TRBV25-1|NA|TRBJ1-6
CASSLYGTGNSPLHF
TGTGCCAGCAGTCTCTATGGGACAGGGAATTCACCCCTCCACTTT
>NA|TRBV20-1|NA|TRBJ2-6
CSARRQGNSGANVLTF
TGCAGTGCTAGACGGCAGGGTAACTCTGGGGCCAACGTCCTGACTTTC
>NA|TRBV7-9|few|TRBJ1-1
CASSLGSGRNTEAFF
TGTGCCAGCAGCTTGGGATCAGGGAGAAACACTGAAGCTTTCTTT
>NA|TRBV29-1|many|TRBJ1-4
CSVGYRDANEKLFF
TGCAGCGTGGGATACCGGGACGCCAATGAAAAACTGTTTTTT
>NA|TRBV29-1|few|TRBJ1-1
CSYGGLNTEAFF
TGCAGCTATGGCGGTTTGAACACTGAAGCTTTCTTT
>NA|TRBV9|NA|TRBJ1-5
CASSVGAQSNQPQHF
TGTGCCAGCAGCGTAGGGGCCCAAAGCAATCAGCCCCAGCATTTT
>NA|TRBV12-3/TRBV12-4|many|TRBJ1-1
CASSGKAADTEAFF
TGTGCCAGCAGTGGCAAGGCGGCAGACACTGAAGCTTTCTTT
>TRBD2|TRBV29-1|many|TRBJ2-5
CSVEIPGAGETQYF
TGCAGCGTTGAAATCCCGGGAGCGGGGGAGACCCAGTACTTC
>NA|TRBV7-9|NA|TRBJ1-6
CASSLPLVPTLALHF
TGTGCCAGCAGCTTACCCCTCGTTCCAACCCTGGCCCTCCACTTT